This T cell receptor beta chain was obtained from a study of T cell responses to AZD1222 COVID-19 vaccine. Study-level findings and limits: Reportedly, close to half of spike-specific TCRs are directed against unmutated variant regions.

Assay used: immunoSEQ multiplex PCR; TCRdb lists only in-frame clones, some missing. The sample comprises some 67,000 clones, 80% to 90% of which are singletons, and about 6.5% rests with the top ten. CDR3 length equals 14 residues. V was pared by 0 bases and J by 3 bases, with 6 bases between. In germline, CDR1 is MNHEY, CDR2 SVGAGI. In the case of this clone: Its antigen is not identified.

This material consisted of peripheral blood, taken 28 days after the second AZD1222 dose. The TCR comes from an adult who received the AZD1222 COVID-19 vaccine. The chain links TRBV6-5 to TRBJ1-3; possibly TRBD1 for D (5 bases). As DNA, the CDR3 is TGTGCCAGCAGTTACTCAAGGGGTGGAAACACCATATATTTT. Translating gives CASSYSRGGNTIYF.